This T cell receptor beta chain was obtained from a study of blood T cell repertoires in COVID-19. Study-wide background: The analysed material was cDNA or gDNA that came from T cells, B-cell-depleted T cells, or PBMCs.

CDR3 size: 12 residues. Germline V gene lookup returns CDR1 SGHNT and CDR2 YENEEA. V lost 4 bases and J 11 bases, leaving 12 bases between the germline ends. Per the study methods: By means of reference gene primer amplification, nucleated cell counts were estimated. The repertoire was sequenced with immunoSEQ multiplex PCR; TCRdb's copy has only in-frame clones and lacks some. V, J and clone size are taken as reported in that table, and D and trimming were inferred from the DNA itself. The sample has more than 150,000 clones; around 84% are singletons. The sequence derives from a man aged 30 to 45 with active or convalescent COVID-19. This sequence joins TRBV11-3 and TRBJ2-1; D is uncertain. Sequenced input: peripheral blood. The CDR3 DNA reads as TGTGCCAGCAGCTCCGAGTCAAGTCAGCAGTTCTTC. It specifies CASSSESSQQFF.